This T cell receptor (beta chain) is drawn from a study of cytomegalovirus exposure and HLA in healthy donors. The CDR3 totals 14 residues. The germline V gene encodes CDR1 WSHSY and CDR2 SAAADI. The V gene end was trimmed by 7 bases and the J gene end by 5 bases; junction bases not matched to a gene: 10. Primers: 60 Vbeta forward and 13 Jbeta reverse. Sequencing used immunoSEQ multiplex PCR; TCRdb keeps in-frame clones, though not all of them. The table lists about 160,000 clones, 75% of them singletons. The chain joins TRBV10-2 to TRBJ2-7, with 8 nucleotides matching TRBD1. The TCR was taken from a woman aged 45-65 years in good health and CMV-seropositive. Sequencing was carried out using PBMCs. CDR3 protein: CASTPRDRLNEQYF. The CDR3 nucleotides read TGCGCCAGCACTCCAAGGGACAGGCTCAACGAGCAGTACTTC.